These 20 T cell receptor beta chains share one sample of origin, sequenced in a study of OX40 agonist ivuxolimab in advanced cancers. Library preparation was by the immunoSEQ multiplex PCR assay. The clones in this table, taken by TCRdb from immuneACCESS, are in-frame only. Not every clone is retained; where verified, under half of the shortfall comes from an unresolved V gene, and the cause of the rest is unknown. In this sample the table shows about 98,000 clones, approximately 90% of which occur a single time. The ten largest clones capture around 0.8% of the sample. The material sequenced was CD4+ or CD8+ T cells sorted from blood, taken in a trial of the OX40 agonist ivuxolimab. The receptor set was obtained from an adult with an advanced solid tumor such as melanoma, head and neck, liver or kidney cancer.

This chain joins TRBV28 and TRBJ1-2; tentatively, D is TRBD1 (6 bases). The CDR3 covers 16 residues. Germline CDR1 MDHEN, CDR2 SYDVKM. The V and J ends lost 7 bases and 2 bases respectively, with 20 bases between them. The CDR3 coding sequence is TGTGCCAGCACCCCCCCGCAGGGGAGAGGAAACTATGGCTACACCTTC. The encoded protein is CASTPPQGRGNYGYTF.

This clone has a handful of counts. Written as DNA, the CDR3 is TGTGCCAGCAGCTTAGGGCCCCGTCAAGCTGAAGCTTTCTTT. Its protein product is CASSLGPRQAEAFF. J is TRBJ1-1 and V is TRBV7-3, with no clear D. Trimming removed 2 bases at V and 6 bases at J, with 13 bases between. This CDR3 has 14 amino acids. Germline V gene lookup returns CDR1 SGHTA and CDR2 FQGTGA.

The chain links TRBV4-1 to TRBJ1-1, with D hard to call. Trimming cost V 2 bases and J 11 bases, with 21 bases left between them. This CDR3 is 15 amino acids long. Germline V CDR1 and CDR2: MGHRA, YSYEKL. CDR3 coding DNA: TGCGCCAGCAGCCAACTCGGGTTAGGAAAATCGATGGCTTTCTTT. Amino acids: CASSQLGLGKSMAFF.

The chain joins TRBV2 to TRBJ2-1; TRBD2 matches at 7 bases. The germline gives CDR1 SNHLY, CDR2 FYNNEI. J lost 1 base, V lost 9 bases, and 9 bases had no gene match. The CDR3 spans 15 residues. The DNA for the CDR3 is TGTGCCAGTCCTTCCCAGCGGGATTCCTACAATGAGCAGTTCTTC. Its protein product is CASPSQRDSYNEQFF.

The rearrangement uses TRBV5-6 and TRBJ2-7; 8 bases are shared with TRBD1. Germline CDR1 is SGHDT and CDR2 is YYEEEE. This CDR3 spans 17 amino acids. Germline trimming cut 2 bases from V and 1 base from J; bases unmatched to any gene: 11. The CDR3, as DNA: TGTGCCAGCAGCTTTCGGGCTAACAGGGGGTTATCCTACGAGCAGTACTTC. It codes for CASSFRANRGLSYEQYF.

The V call is TRBV27, the J call TRBJ2-5, with 16 bases lining up with TRBD2. Per the germline V gene, CDR1 is MNHEY and CDR2 is SMNVEV (reference sequence). J gave up 5 bases and V 7 bases, and 7 bases lay outside the gene matches. This CDR3 is built from 16 residues. DNA of the CDR3: TGTGCCAGCACCCCGGGACTAGCGGGAGGGATGGAGACCCAGTACTTC. Residues: CASTPGLAGGMETQYF.

This chain connects TRBV20-1 to TRBJ1-3; no clear D. Germline CDR1 DFQATT, CDR2 SNEGSKA (reference sequence). V was pared by 6 bases and J by 8 bases, with 11 bases between. The CDR3 is made up of 11 amino acids. The CDR3 DNA sequence: TGCAGTGCACTCAAGGTGGACACCATATATTTT. Translation: CSALKVDTIYF.

The chain couples TRBV19 to TRBJ2-1; weak D call: TRBD2 (5 bases). The CDR3 spans 14 residues. Germline V CDR1 and CDR2: LNHDA, SQIVND (reference sequence). V was clipped by 0 bases and J by 5 bases, with 8 bases between them. CDR3 region: CASSIDHGDNEQFF. DNA for the CDR3: TGTGCCAGTAGTATAGATCACGGGGACAATGAGCAGTTCTTC.

Only one count was recorded for this clone. The chain is built from TRBV5-4 and TRBJ2-7; D perhaps matches TRBD2 (6 bases). The CDR3 is 16 amino acids. V was pared by 0 bases and J by 4 bases, with 17 bases between. The germline V gene encodes CDR1 SGHNT and CDR2 YYREEE (reference sequence). The chain's CDR3 is CASSLGLKVADYEQYF. CDR3 DNA: TGTGCCAGCAGCTTGGGACTAAAGGTAGCGGATTACGAGCAGTACTTC.

The CDR3 loop reads CASSNQGQMNTEAFF. CDR3 coding DNA: TGTGCCAGCAGCAACCAGGGACAGATGAACACTGAAGCTTTCTTT. The chain is built from TRBV9 and TRBJ1-1; TRBD1 matches at 7 bases. Germline V gene lookup returns CDR1 SGDLS and CDR2 YYNGEE. V lost 4 bases, J lost 0 bases, and 6 bases stayed unmatched. CDR3 length equals 15 residues.

This chain joins TRBV6-5 and TRBJ2-7, with D possibly TRBD2 on 5 matching bases. Germline values: CDR1 MNHEY, CDR2 SVGAGI. There are 12 residues in the CDR3. Trimming removed 7 bases from V and 5 bases from J, with 12 bases in between. In DNA form, the CDR3 reads TGTGCCAGCAATAGACCCGGGGACGAGCAGTACGTC. It codes for CASNRPGDEQYV.

The table lists this clone with a count of one. The chain combines TRBV18 with TRBJ2-2; D ambiguous. Deletions cut 3 bases from V and 1 base from J, with 6 bases between. CDR1 and CDR2 (germline): KGHSH, LQKENI. The CDR3 length is 14 residues. CDR3 nucleotides: TGTGCCAGCTCACCGGCGGTGAACACCGGGGAGCTGTTTTTT. This translates into CASSPAVNTGELFF. The variable domain in full, completed from reference TRBV18 and TRBJ2-2, reads NAGVMQNPRHLVRRRGQEARLRCSPMKGHSHVYWYRQLPEEGLKFMVYLQKENIIDESGMPKERFSAEFPKEGPSILRIQQVVRGDSAAYFCASSPAVNTGELFFGEGSRLTVL.

This clone was seen just once. The chain links TRBV4-1 to TRBJ2-3; D is tentatively TRBD1 or TRBD2 (5 bases each). The CDR3 is made up of 15 amino acids. With 5 bases removed from V and 1 base from J, the gap between germline ends came to 13 bases. CDR1 is MGHRA and CDR2 is YSYEKL in the germline V gene. The CDR3 reads CASSLWGSGTDTQYF. CDR3 DNA: TGCGCCAGCAGCTTGTGGGGGTCGGGCACAGATACGCAGTATTTT.

V is TRBV28 and J is TRBJ2-7; TRBD2 agrees at 8 bases. V lost 5 bases, J lost 5 bases, and 11 bases stayed unmatched. The CDR3 contains 15 residues. Looked up from germline, CDR1 is MDHEN and CDR2 is SYDVKM. In DNA form, the CDR3 reads TGTGCCAGCAGTCCCGGGAGTAGCGGGAATGACGAGCAGTACTTC. Amino acid sequence: CASSPGSSGNDEQYF.

This chain uses TRBV28 with TRBJ2-3; D call uncertain. Germline lookup yields CDR1 MDHEN and CDR2 SYDVKM. V was shortened by 4 bases and J by 2 bases, with 1 base between the two germline ends. The CDR3 runs 11 residues. The CDR3 DNA follows: TGTGCCAGCAGTTACACAGATACGCAGTATTTT. Translated: CASSYTDTQYF.

The J gene is TRBJ1-2, the V gene TRBV19; a possible D gene is TRBD1 (5 bases). Looked up from germline, CDR1 is LNHDA and CDR2 is SQIVND (reference sequence). The CDR3 covers 16 residues. V was shortened by 3 bases and J by 8 bases, with 22 bases between the two germline ends. CDR3 DNA: TGTGCCAGTAGTATCCTCGGGACCGAACAGAGAGTGGGCTACACCTTC. It codes for CASSILGTEQRVGYTF.

The chain links TRBV19 to TRBJ1-3; D unclear. There are 13 residues in the CDR3. V lost 8 bases and J 2 bases, leaving 10 bases between the germline ends. Germline V CDR1 and CDR2: LNHDA, SQIVND (reference sequence). In DNA form, the CDR3 reads TGTGCCAGTTCCCCCCAGCCTGGAAACACCATATATTTT. It encodes CASSPQPGNTIYF.

The gene calls are TRBV28 and TRBJ2-1, with TRBD2 matching over 11 bases. The V segment lost 1 base and the J segment 13 bases; nucleotides outside the gene matches: 12. The germline CDR1 and CDR2 sequences are MDHEN and SYDVKM. The CDR3 spans 16 residues. The CDR3 reads CASSLLGLAGGGEQFF. In DNA form, the CDR3 reads TGTGCCAGCAGTTTATTAGGGCTAGCGGGAGGCGGGGAACAGTTCTTC.

This clone was seen only a few times. CDR3 sequence (DNA): TGTGCCAGCAGCGCTACAGGGACGAACACTGAAGCTTTCTTT. It encodes CASSATGTNTEAFF. This chain connects TRBV6-1 to TRBJ1-1; weak D call: TRBD1 (6 bases). CDR3 size: 14 residues. Germline V gene data show CDR1 as MNHNS and CDR2 as SASEGT. V shed 6 bases and J shed 1 base, with 12 bases lying between them.

This clone was counted only a few times. The chain is built from TRBV9 and TRBJ2-2; 9 bases align to TRBD1. The germline V gene has CDR1 SGDLS and CDR2 YYNGEE. Losses at the gene ends were 0 bases for V and 6 bases for J; bases not matched to a gene: 6. CDR3 size: 16 residues. CDR3 sequence (DNA): TGTGCCAGCAGCGTAGCGGGGACAGGGAGGTCCGGGGAGCTGTTTTTT. Translating gives CASSVAGTGRSGELFF. The complete variable domain, with remaining parts taken from reference TRBV9 and TRBJ2-2, reads DSGVTQTPKHLITATGQRVTLRCSPRSGDLSVYWYQQSLDQGLQFLIQYYNGEERAKGNILERFSAQQFPDLHSELNLSSLELGDSALYFCASSVAGTGRSGELFFGEGSRLTVL.